The TCR beta chain under discussion was sequenced for a study of identical twins. TCRdb independently ran MiXCR on the 5' RACE reads; one entry per CDR3 protein. The sample contains some 660,000 distinct CDR3 sequences, 8.6% of which appear only once. CDR3 length equals 16 residues. Germline V lookup: CDR1 SGHTA, CDR2 FQGNSA. The V gene end was trimmed by 5 bases and the J gene end by 11 bases; junction bases not matched to a gene: 16. The sample was also reused in another study, on yellow fever vaccine responses in identical twins.

The source material was PBMCs. This sequence joins TRBV7-2 and TRBJ2-4; 9 bases match TRBD2. This TCR derives from a woman aged 18-29 years in good health. CDR3 sequence (DNA): TGTGCCAGCAGCCTACTTCCCGGGACTAGCATCGGCCTTCAGTACTTC. It codes for CASSLLPGTSIGLQYF.